The rows below give T cell receptor beta chains drawn from one sample of a study of control samples from healthy donors and cancer patients. Sequencing was performed with immunoSEQ multiplex PCR; in TCRdb, only in-frame clones are kept and a portion is missing. The repertoire holds about 120,000 clones, around nine tenths seen once, with over 10% in the top ten. Material for sequencing was blood. The source of these receptors is a young man in good health. CDR3s include the opening cysteine and the closing phenylalanine or tryptophan. Each record gives: J gene, D gene, CDR3 length, V gene, clone size, CDR3 DNA, CDR3 protein. A D gene is named only where the DNA matches it firmly. A row's size may be missing; if present it is once, few, many or a size class.

>TRBJ2-7|NA|17|TRBV6-2/TRBV6-3|few
TGTGCCAGCAGTTTCTTTCGACGGACCGCACCAGGCTACGAGCAGTACTTC
CASSFFRRTAPGYEQYF
>TRBJ2-7|TRBD1|14|TRBV6-6|NA
TGTGCCAGCAGTGTCACAGGGGGCATGTACGAGCAGTACTTC
CASSVTGGMYEQYF
>TRBJ1-2|NA|15|TRBV10-3|NA
TGTGCCATCAGTGAGTCAGGGAAGGGGTACTATGGCTACACCTTC
CAISESGKGYYGYTF
>TRBJ2-5|NA|14|TRBV27|NA
TGTGCCACCAGGGGGGGGAGGGTCCAAGAGACCCAGTACTTC
CATRGGRVQETQYF
>TRBJ2-1|TRBD1|16|TRBV19|NA
TGTGCCAGTAGTTCACTCTCGGGACAGGGGAACGGTGAGCAGTTCTTC
CASSSLSGQGNGEQFF
>TRBJ1-2|NA|13|TRBV29-1|NA
TGCAGCGTTGAGGTTGTGGCAGGATCTGGCTACACCTTC
CSVEVVAGSGYTF
>TRBJ2-1|TRBD2|13|TRBV12-3/TRBV12-4|NA
TGTGCCAGCCGGCGGGGGGCCTACAATGAGCAGTTCTTC
CASRRGAYNEQFF
>TRBJ1-1|NA|13|TRBV12-3/TRBV12-4|few
TGTGCCAGCAGTTTTCAGGGAGCCACTGAAGCTTTCTTT
CASSFQGATEAFF
>TRBJ2-7|TRBD1|14|TRBV19|NA
TGTGCCAGTGCCATTGACAGGGGGACCTACGAGCAGTACTTC
CASAIDRGTYEQYF
>TRBJ2-1|NA|11|TRBV20-1|NA
TGCAGTGCTAGTTGGATGGCTCACCAGTTCTTC
CSASWMAHQFF
>TRBJ1-5|NA|13|TRBV10-3|once
TGTGCCATCAAAGATCAGGGAGATCAGCCCCAGCATTTT
CAIKDQGDQPQHF
>TRBJ1-2|NA|15|TRBV4-1|NA
TGCGCCAGCAGCCAAGAAGAGGGTTGGGGCTATGGCTACACCTTC
CASSQEEGWGYGYTF
>TRBJ2-5|NA|14|TRBV2|NA
TGTGCCATCGACATGAGACGTAACCAAGAGACCCAGTACTTC
CAIDMRRNQETQYF
>TRBJ1-1|NA|11|TRBV12-3/TRBV12-4|NA
TGTGCCAGCAGTTTCCGGTCAGAAGCTTTCTTT
CASSFRSEAFF
>TRBJ1-2|TRBD1|14|TRBV9|NA
TGTGCCAGCAGCGTAGATAGGACAGGAAGTGGCTACACCTTC
CASSVDRTGSGYTF
>TRBJ2-1|TRBD2|15|TRBV7-3|NA
TGTGCCAGCAGCTTAAATCTAGCGGTTTACAATGAGCAGTTCTTC
CASSLNLAVYNEQFF
>TRBJ2-4|NA|18|TRBV4-1|NA
TGCGCCAGCAGCCTCGGATCTCCGAACGACCTAGCCAAAAACATTCAGTACTTC
CASSLGSPNDLAKNIQYF
>TRBJ1-1|NA|12|TRBV9|many
TGTGCCAGCAGCGCTCAAAACACTGAAGCTTTCTTT
CASSAQNTEAFF
>TRBJ1-6|NA|15|TRBV3-1/TRBV3-2|NA
TGTGCCAGCAGCCAAGGGGTGCTTCTTAATTCACCCCTCCACTTT
CASSQGVLLNSPLHF